The 9 T cell receptor beta chains presented below share a single source sample, sequenced in a study of T cell responses to AZD1222 COVID-19 vaccine. Method: immunoSEQ multiplex PCR; TCRdb's copy keeps in-frame clones and lacks some. Among some 79,000 clones listed, around 80% were seen once. The specimen comprised peripheral blood, sampled 28 days after the second AZD1222 dose. Receptors originate from an adult who received the AZD1222 COVID-19 vaccine.

This clone showed up just a few times. The chain combines TRBV24-1 with TRBJ2-2; 10 bases map to TRBD1. This CDR3 has 17 residues. Germline V gives CDR1 KGHDR, CDR2 SFDVKD. J gave up 2 bases and V 3 bases, and 5 bases lay outside the gene matches. CDR3 bases: TGTGCCACCAGTGATCCTGGGACAGGGGTTAACACCGGGGAGCTGTTTTTT. Protein sequence: CATSDPGTGVNTGELFF.

The gene calls are TRBV5-6 and TRBJ2-1, with D perhaps matching TRBD2 (5 bases). The CDR3 is 13 amino acids. The ends were cut back, 3 bases at V and 6 bases at J, with 10 bases in the middle. Germline V gene data show CDR1 as SGHDT and CDR2 as YYEEEE. This chain's CDR3 is CASSSGVGNEQFF. CDR3 nucleotide sequence: TGTGCCAGCAGCTCCGGGGTGGGCAATGAGCAGTTCTTC.

The chain employs TRBV7-2 and TRBJ1-6; no firm D call. V was cut by 3 bases and J by 7 bases, with 10 bases left in between. This CDR3 has 14 residues. CDR1 and CDR2 (germline): SGHTA, FQGNSA. The CDR3 coding sequence is TGTGCCAGCAGCTTCGCCAGTCCAAATTCACCCCTCCACTTT. It codes for CASSFASPNSPLHF.

V gene TRBV27 combines with J gene TRBJ1-2; D is perhaps TRBD1 (5 bases). Trimming removed 3 bases at V and 5 bases at J, with 10 bases between. This CDR3 spans 13 amino acids. Germline V CDR1 and CDR2: MNHEY, SMNVEV (reference sequence). This chain's CDR3 is CASSFWGRYGYTF. The CDR3 DNA is TGTGCCAGCAGTTTTTGGGGACGATATGGCTACACCTTC.

The chain carries TRBV18 and TRBJ2-3; D is possibly TRBD1 (6 bases). Trimming pared 1 base from V and 1 base from J, leaving 9 bases between. The CDR3 is made up of 15 amino acids. The germline V gene encodes CDR1 KGHSH and CDR2 LQKENI. The CDR3 sequence is CASSPLGAGTDTQYF. The CDR3 nucleotides are TGTGCCAGCTCACCACTGGGGGCCGGCACAGATACGCAGTATTTT.

This chain connects TRBV7-2 to TRBJ2-2, with D perhaps TRBD2 (6 bases). Trimming removed 0 bases at V and 1 base at J, with 6 bases between. This CDR3 contains 15 residues. Germline V gene sequence: CDR1 SGHTA, CDR2 FQGNSA. The CDR3 spells CASSLAEGNTGELFF. The CDR3, as DNA: TGTGCCAGCAGCTTAGCGGAGGGGAACACCGGGGAGCTGTTTTTT.

V usage is TRBV28 and J usage is TRBJ1-1, with a tentative D call TRBD1 (5 bases). CDR3 length: 15 residues. Germline V lookup: CDR1 MDHEN, CDR2 SYDVKM. V lost 4 bases and J 6 bases, leaving 18 bases between the germline ends. CDR3 region: CASSSWGGSWAEAFF. The CDR3 nucleotides read TGTGCCAGCAGTTCCTGGGGGGGATCGTGGGCTGAAGCTTTCTTT.

The chain combines TRBV2 with TRBJ1-4, with 8 bases matching TRBD1. CDR1 SNHLY and CDR2 FYNNEI come from the germline V gene. Germline trimming cut 1 base from V and 12 bases from J; bases unmatched to any gene: 7. This CDR3 spans 14 amino acids. The CDR3: CASSEGRTGRELFF. Written as DNA, the CDR3 is TGTGCCAGCAGTGAAGGGCGGACAGGGCGGGAACTGTTTTTT.

This chain connects TRBV6-5 to TRBJ1-2; 7 nucleotides align to TRBD1. This CDR3 is 15 amino acids long. The J segment lost 5 bases and the V segment lost 5 bases, leaving 11 bases of the junction unmatched. Germline CDR1 is MNHEY and CDR2 is SVGAGI. This chain's CDR3 is CASSPRQGGGYGYTF. The CDR3 DNA follows: TGTGCCAGCAGTCCCCGACAGGGAGGGGGGTATGGCTACACCTTC.